The following is a T cell receptor (beta chain) sequence with its context. Its matching antigen is unknown. Other DNA variants within this sample encode the same CDR3. These data are taken from a study of shared clonotypes between healthy human individuals. At the level of the study: CD8 memory received one plate per donor, CD8 naive two, CD4 memory three and CD4 naive three. Study conclusions and caveats: Richness estimates generally favored naive over memory subsets.

Sorted-subset replicate PCR reactions were performed with about 190 ng DNA, corresponding to some 32,000 T cell genomes. The authors' processing: Filtering differed, since immunoSEQ gave only junction sequences and no quality scores. Here immunoSEQ multiplex PCR was the method, and the copy in TCRdb shows in-frame clones only, minus some. V, J and clone size were drawn from that table, and D and trimming were deduced from the DNA. The sample has about 1.1 million clones; roughly 80% are singletons. The CDR3 extends over 14 amino acids. With 5 bases removed from V and 0 bases from J, the gap between germline ends came to 8 bases. CDR1 is MDHEN and CDR2 is SYDVKM in the germline V gene.

The sequencing sample was made of memory CD4+ T cells from PBMCs. The sample's subset: CD45RA-negative fraction. The V and J genes are TRBV28 and TRBJ1-5; D is uncertain. The clonotype originates from a man between 18 and 29 years old in good health. Some clones in this sample may be carry-over from other donors' samples. CDR3 amino acids: CASSPTLSNQPQHF. Here the CDR3 DNA reads TGTGCCAGCAGTCCAACTCTTAGCAATCAGCCCCAGCATTTT.